The 17 T cell receptor beta chains listed next were all sequenced from one sample in a study of T cells in Graves' hyperthyroidism and ophthalmopathy. Researchers took RNA transcripts and amplified the TCR beta CDR3 regions from them. When the TCR CDR3 underwent first-round RT-PCR, the HTBI primer set was used. TCRdb itself ran the multiplex PCR reads through MiXCR, one entry per CDR3 protein. The sample lists around 600,000 distinct CDR3 sequences, 15% to 18% occurring once. Sequences were obtained from blood. The source is a woman aged 30 to 39 with Graves' hyperthyroidism.

For the CDR3, the DNA is TGTGCCAGCAGACCACACCTCTCCTACAATGAGCAGTTCTTC. Amino acids: CASRPHLSYNEQFF. The genes are TRBV6-1 and TRBJ2-1; D remains unclear. CDR3 size: 14 residues. V lost 6 bases and J 0 bases, leaving 9 bases between the germline ends. In germline, CDR1 is MNHNS, CDR2 SASEGT.

This clonotype has a handful of counts. Relative to the germline gene, one junction end is altered; a read error may explain this. The gene calls are TRBV7-2 and TRBJ1-4; 8 positions match TRBD1. The CDR3 is made up of 14 amino acids. The germline CDR1 and CDR2 sequences are SGHTA and FQGNSA. As DNA, the CDR3 is TGTGCCGGCAGCTTGGACAGGGTGCGAGAAAAACTGTTTTTT. Translated, it gives CAGSLDRVREKLFF.

This clonotype was counted at least ten times. The chain is built from TRBV20-1 and TRBJ2-3, with 9 bases identical to TRBD2. The junction had 9 bases not matched to a gene; V was cut back by 3 bases and J by 5 bases. CDR1 DFQATT and CDR2 SNEGSKA come from the germline V gene (reference sequence). The CDR3 consists of 15 residues. The CDR3 DNA reads as TGCAGTGCTAGGATGCAGCGGGAGGTCATAGATACGCAGTATTTT. This translates into CSARMQREVIDTQYF.

The table lists this clonotype with many counts. This chain connects TRBV7-2 to TRBJ2-1; 10 nucleotides match TRBD2. Germline values: CDR1 SGHTA, CDR2 FQGNSA. Trimming cost V 5 bases and J 5 bases; bases outside gene matches: 0. This CDR3 region has 13 residues. CDR3 sequence: CASSTSGNNEQFF. The CDR3 DNA is TGTGCCAGCAGCACTAGCGGGAACAATGAGCAGTTCTTC. Complete variable domain (other parts from reference TRBV7-2 and TRBJ2-1): GAGVSQSPSNKVTEKGKDVELRCDPISGHTALYWYRQSLGQGLEFLIYFQGNSAPDKSGLPSDRFSAERTGGSVSTLTIQRTQQEDSAVYLCASSTSGNNEQFFGPGTRLTVL.

The chain links TRBV19 to TRBJ2-1; 14 bases fit TRBD2. V lost 2 bases to trimming and J lost 2 bases; unmatched junction nucleotides: 11. This CDR3 is built from 20 residues. Germline CDR1 reads LNHDA; CDR2 reads SQIVND (reference sequence). The CDR3 sequence: CASSIIAGTSGSIPYNEQFF. CDR3 coding DNA: TGTGCCAGTAGTATAATAGCCGGGACTAGCGGGAGTATCCCCTACAATGAGCAGTTCTTC.

This clonotype appeared many times. The chain couples TRBV6-2 or TRBV6-3 to TRBJ2-1; TRBD1 is a possible D gene (6 bases). Germline loops: CDR1 MNHEY, CDR2 SVGEGT. The V gene lost 5 bases and the J gene lost 4 bases, with 18 bases spanning the gap. The CDR3 is made up of 16 amino acids. CDR3 protein: CASSPGKGVEYNEQFF. The CDR3 DNA reads as TGTGCCAGCAGTCCCGGTAAGGGGGTTGAGTACAATGAGCAGTTCTTC.

V is TRBV10-1 and J is TRBJ2-5; TRBD2 matches 10 bases. V dropped 4 bases and J dropped 6; count of bases not matched to a gene: 11. This CDR3 spans 16 amino acids. Germline CDR1 and CDR2: WNHNN and SYGVQD (reference sequence). The CDR3 coding sequence is TGCGCCAGCAGTGGGAGGAGCGGGAGGGCCTTAAAGACCCAGTACTTC. This gives the protein CASSGRSGRALKTQYF.

This clonotype was counted many times. The chain uses TRBV5-1 and TRBJ2-7; D not resolved. CDR3 size: 13 residues. V dropped 5 bases and J dropped 0 bases, with 9 bases sitting between them. The germline V gene encodes CDR1 SGHRS and CDR2 YFSETQ. The chain's CDR3 is CASSRLSSYEQYF. The CDR3 DNA is TGCGCCAGCAGTCGATTGAGCTCCTACGAGCAGTACTTC.

V usage is TRBV6-1 and J usage is TRBJ1-3, with 9 nucleotides matching TRBD1. Germline lookup yields CDR1 MNHNS and CDR2 SASEGT. V gave up 6 bases and J gave up 7 bases; unmatched junction bases: 10. The CDR3 contains 15 residues. Written as DNA, the CDR3 is TGTGCCAGCAGCTTTCCGGGACAGGGACCCAACACCATATATTTT. As protein: CASSFPGQGPNTIYF.

This clonotype occurred many times. This sequence joins TRBV7-2 and TRBJ2-7; D unclear. Trimming took 1 base from V and 5 from J, leaving 12 bases between them. This CDR3 spans 14 amino acids. Germline loops: CDR1 SGHTA, CDR2 FQGNSA. The CDR3 reads CASSLDAPIDEQYF. CDR3 DNA: TGTGCCAGCAGCTTAGACGCGCCTATTGACGAGCAGTACTTC.

This clonotype was seen only a few times. The genes are TRBV19 and TRBJ2-5; D not certain. CDR1 and CDR2 from the germline V gene are LNHDA and SQIVND (reference sequence). Trimming cost V 1 base and J 4 bases, with 13 bases left between them. The CDR3 is 15 residues long. CDR3 nucleotides: TGTGCCAGTAGTATAGGCAGAGGCTTCCGAGAGACCCAGTACTTC. The encoded protein is CASSIGRGFRETQYF.

In this sample, this clonotype turned up many times. V gene TRBV7-9 combines with J gene TRBJ2-7; no clear D gene. Trimming took off 4 bases at V and 2 bases at J, with 15 bases between the two ends. This CDR3 contains 15 residues. Germline V CDR1 and CDR2: SEHNR, FQNEAQ (reference sequence). The CDR3, as DNA: TGTGCCAGCAGCTCCCTAGTCACGCTGCCCTACGAGCAGTACTTC. It yields the protein CASSSLVTLPYEQYF. Filled out from reference TRBV7-9 and TRBJ2-7, the complete variable domain reads DTGVSQNPRHKITKRGQNVTFRCDPISEHNRLYWYRQTLGQGPEFLTYFQNEAQLEKSRLLSDRFSAERPKGSFSTLEIQRTEQGDSAMYLCASSSLVTLPYEQYFGPGTRLTVT.

This clonotype was detected many times. V and J are TRBV27 and TRBJ2-7; tentative D call: TRBD1 (6 bases). Germline values: CDR1 MNHEY, CDR2 SMNVEV (reference sequence). CDR3 size: 15 residues. V was cut by 5 bases and J by 0 bases, with 14 bases left in between. The CDR3 is CASSHFRDNSYEQYF. The DNA of the CDR3 is TGTGCCAGCAGTCACTTCCGGGACAACTCCTACGAGCAGTACTTC.

A few counts support this clonotype. A read error may be the cause here, since a much bigger clone is one base away. The V and J genes are TRBV30 and TRBJ2-1, with a tentative D call TRBD1 (6 bases). CDR3 length equals 14 residues. Germline lookup yields CDR1 GTSNPN and CDR2 SVGIG (reference sequence). V was shortened by 0 bases and J by 6 bases, with 12 bases between the two germline ends. CDR3 sequence: CAWSVGLGGNEQFF. CDR3 DNA: TGTGCCTGGAGTGTAGGCTTAGGGGGCAATGAGCAGTTCTTC.

This clonotype was seen a few times. The chain uses TRBV12-3 or TRBV12-4 and TRBJ2-2; the match to TRBD2 covers 12 bases. V lost 6 bases and J lost 5; bases outside the gene matches: 7. This CDR3 has 16 residues. CDR3 nucleotides: TGTGCCAGCAGCAAGACTAGCGGGAGCTGGACCGGGGAGCTGTTTTTT. Its translation is CASSKTSGSWTGELFF.

This clonotype was recorded a few times. The rearrangement uses TRBV12-3 or TRBV12-4 and TRBJ1-1; D call uncertain. Trimming stripped 5 bases from V and 3 bases from J, with 13 bases between. The CDR3 totals 14 residues. CDR3 in DNA: TGTGCCAGCAGTCCAGCGGGCCAAGACACTGAAGCTTTCTTT. Translation: CASSPAGQDTEAFF.

This clonotype showed up many times. The J gene is TRBJ2-3, the V gene TRBV11-2, with 10 positions matching TRBD1. Germline V gene data show CDR1 as SGHAT and CDR2 as FQNNGV. The V and J ends lost 5 bases and 5 bases, in that order; junction bases with no gene match: 10. CDR3 length equals 16 residues. The CDR3 loop reads CASSRIDRGRVDTQYF. CDR3 nucleotides: TGTGCCAGCAGCCGGATCGACAGGGGGCGAGTAGATACGCAGTATTTT.